This T cell receptor beta chain is from a study of T cell responses to AZD1222 COVID-19 vaccine. In its sample, this clone was seen once. Its cognate antigen is unknown. The CDR3 extends over 16 amino acids. Germline lookup yields CDR1 MNHEY and CDR2 SMNVEV (reference sequence). V lost 2 bases, J lost 4 bases, and 8 bases stayed unmatched. Only in-frame clones appear in the TCRdb table, and some are missing; sequencing was by immunoSEQ multiplex PCR. Seen here are 100,000 to 150,000 clones, 88% observed once, and the top ten hold roughly 4%. Study-level results: Two AZD1222 doses significantly raised spike-specific TCR breadth and depth over controls. Just 6 or 7 AZD1222 recipients were seropositive at baseline. The peak T cell response came first, and repertoires were sampled only after it. Donors skewed white British and female; clonal diversity was possibly underestimated.

The source of this sequence is an adult in good health. This specimen consisted of peripheral blood, obtained on day 0 of AZD1222 vaccination. The chain joins TRBV27 to TRBJ1-5, with 7 nucleotides matching TRBD1. CDR3 residues: CASSLRPPTGNQPQHF. The CDR3 nucleotides read TGTGCCAGCAGTTTAAGGCCCCCGACAGGGAATCAGCCCCAGCATTTT.